This T cell receptor (beta chain) was documented in a study of T cells in Graves' hyperthyroidism and ophthalmopathy (dated by TCRdb to about 2019). Regarding the study in general: Peripheral blood was sampled at the time of initial diagnosis, prior to any treatment. To identify TCR V-J signatures that set the groups apart, the researchers used a discovery cohort of 100 patients, made up of 40 to 45 with Graves' ophthalmopathy and around 58 with stable Graves' hyperthyroidism. Whether ophthalmopathy could be predicted prospectively was tested in an independent validation cohort made up of 18 to 20 hyperthyroidism patients plus 17 patients who later progressed to ophthalmopathy. The approximately 100 discovery patients were divided at random into training and test sets in a 7:3 ratio. The study also compared thyroid tissue and blood T-cell repertoires from a handful of Graves' hyperthyroidism patients. Once sampling was done, hyperthyroidism patients were given methimazole at a starting dose of 30 mg daily, whereas ophthalmopathy patients were given high-dose intravenous methylprednisolone. The paper reports TCR Vbeta CDR3 sequencing of approximately 130 peripheral blood samples: 40 or so ophthalmopathy, fewer than 80 hyperthyroidism and roughly 17 progressor patients. The full study reports these points: No statistical method was used to set the sample size in advance, and investigators knew the group allocation. In validation, progression to ophthalmopathy was predicted by the model with 55% to 71% sensitivity and nearly 75% specificity, a median of 6.5 months before onset. In cross-validation, a model built on a 13 V-J signature told ophthalmopathy apart from stable hyperthyroidism with 85% to 90% sensitivity and about 81% specificity, and in testing the same model reached 80%/75%. Most expanded thyroid clonotypes (frequency above 0.001) were also detected in blood, suggesting blood repertoires may reflect thyroid immune responses.

On this clonotype: What this receptor recognizes is not known. The record has no base qualities; no much larger clone is one base away.

The junction shows trimming of 6 bases on V and 3 bases on J, and the gene matches do not reach 9 bases of it. The CDR3 runs 15 residues from the cysteine to the phenylalanine. The retained sequence is limited to the CDR3, 45 bases, with the frame set at the first base. The germline V gene encodes CDR1 MDHEN and CDR2 SYDVKM. The TCR beta CDR3 regions were amplified from RNA transcripts. The first round of RT-PCR for the TCR CDR3 was performed with the HTBI primer set and the Qiagen OneStep RT-PCR kit. The libraries were constructed in a second round of multiplex PCR and then size-selected and purified. The libraries were sequenced on an Illumina HiSeq2000 using paired-end 100 bp reads. In the authors' own workflow: SOAPnuke was used to process the raw data, with reads discarded if the reads contained adapters or uncalled bases, had a mean Phred below 15, or lacked an exact constant-primer or identifier match. High-quality paired reads were merged with COPE v1.2.5, and unique nucleotide sequences were defined as clonotypes. MiTCR v1.1 was used to align clonotypes to the IMGT TRBV, TRBD and TRBJ reference segments. Only V-J combinations with frequency above 0.0001, covering about 99% of repertoires, were analysed. The TCS score was defined as the ratio of F50 (clonal expansion) to E x V (chaos), calculated using BLOSUM62-based TCRdist between CDR3 peptides within each V-J. Welch's t-statistics and random forest reduced 500 to 650 V-J features to fewer than 15, which were used in a naive Bayes classifier (R e1071). TCRdb's own reprocessing of the public reads used fastp at Q25 and MiXCR and kept productive beta chains. CDR3 protein sequences are deduplicated, and each keeps its most common genes and DNA. The V and J calls were not made by the authors but by TCRdb's processing. The sample includes around 690,000 distinct CDR3 sequences, with about 18% observed a single time. Around 15% of the sample is taken by the ten largest.

A patient counted as having stable Graves' hyperthyroidism if no progression to ophthalmopathy occurred over 18 months of follow-up. The hyperthyroidism patients were between 18 and 65 years old and newly diagnosed, with a disease duration of less than 2 months. Exclusion was applied to patients with uncontrolled infections, other autoimmune diseases, pregnancy or lactation. Diagnoses relied on clinical symptoms, serum thyroxine and TRAb, thyroid ultrasound and orbital computed tomography. PBMCs were isolated from approximately 10 ml of fresh peripheral blood by Ficoll-Paque density gradient centrifugation. Total RNA was extracted with Trizol reagent, and quality was checked on an Agilent 2100 Bioanalyzer.

Rearrangement joined TRBV28 to TRBJ2-7, with 9 bases aligning to TRBD2. The sequenced material came from blood. The receptor comes from a man aged 45-65 years with Graves' hyperthyroidism. The bases read TGTGCCAGCAGCGACAGCGGGGGGTTTCTCTACGAGCAGTACTTC. Its product reads: CASSDSGGFLYEQYF.